The next 17 T cell receptor beta chains were all read from a single sample in a study of molecular identifiers for immune sequencing clone quantification. From the PCR reads, TCRdb called clonotypes with MiXCR, one entry per CDR3 protein. The table has around 460,000 distinct CDR3 sequences, about 26% seen once. The sequencing input was naive CD8+ T cells from blood, with Jurkat cell RNA spiked in. Subset: FACS-sorted CD8+CD4-CCR7+CD45RA+ naive T cells. The receptor source for this set is a human donor in good health. Some libraries in this study had Jurkat cell RNA spiked in.

This clonotype came up many times. The chain is built from TRBV28 and TRBJ1-5; D is ambiguous. CDR1 and CDR2 (germline): MDHEN, SYDVKM. V was trimmed by 4 bases and J by 0 bases, leaving 7 bases between them. The CDR3 loop spans 14 amino acids. The DNA for the CDR3 is TGTGCCAGCAGTTCCATAATTAGCAATCAGCCCCAGCATTTT. Amino acids: CASSSIISNQPQHF.

This clonotype was seen repeatedly, ten times or more. V gene TRBV2 combines with J gene TRBJ1-1, with D uncertain. This CDR3 is built from 9 residues. The V end was cut by 8 bases, the J end by 6 bases, with 4 bases between. Per germline, CDR1 SNHLY and CDR2 FYNNEI. The CDR3 here is CASGPEAFF. The CDR3 DNA is TGTGCCAGCGGCCCTGAAGCTTTCTTT.

The V gene is TRBV30, the J gene TRBJ1-6, with 9 bases fitting TRBD1. J lost 10 bases, V lost 2 bases, and 12 bases had no gene match. This CDR3 is built from 16 residues. Germline loops: CDR1 GTSNPN, CDR2 SVGIG (reference sequence). CDR3 nucleotides: TGTGCCTGGAGTACATTAGGACAGGGGATGGAGTCACCCCTCCACTTT. Encoded protein: CAWSTLGQGMESPLHF.

The chain combines TRBV20-1 with TRBJ1-6, with D possibly being TRBD1 (6 bases). CDR3 size: 15 residues. The germline V gene encodes CDR1 DFQATT and CDR2 SNEGSKA (reference sequence). V was cut by 6 bases and J by 8 bases, with 20 bases left in between. The CDR3 is CSARVRTDEYSPLHF. The DNA for the CDR3 is TGCAGTGCCCGAGTTCGGACAGACGAGTATTCACCCCTCCACTTT.

CDR3 DNA sequence: TGTGCCAGTAGTACCTACATCAGCTCCTACAATGAGCAGTACTTC. Its protein is CASSTYISSYNEQYF. The chain carries TRBV19 and TRBJ2-5, with no clear D. There are 15 residues in the CDR3. The V end was cut by 4 bases, the J end by 11 bases, with 23 bases between. From germline, CDR1 is LNHDA and CDR2 SQIVND (reference sequence).

The chain has TRBV11-2 and TRBJ2-3; 8 positions match TRBD2. In germline, CDR1 is SGHAT, CDR2 FQNNGV. The CDR3 spans 16 residues. V shed 5 bases and J 3 bases; nucleotides not matched to a gene: 10. In nucleotides, the CDR3 is TGTGCCAGCAGCGAGCGATTTAGCGGGGAGACAGATACGCAGTATTTT. It specifies CASSERFSGETDTQYF. The whole variable domain, remainder taken from reference TRBV11-2 and TRBJ2-3, is EAGVAQSPRYKIIEKRQSVAFWCNPISGHATLYWYQQILGQGPKLLIQFQNNGVVDDSQLPKDRFSAERLKGVDSTLKIQPAKLEDSAVYLCASSERFSGETDTQYFGPGTRLTVL.

This clonotype was counted many times. The chain is built from TRBV29-1 and TRBJ2-7; the D gene could be TRBD1 or TRBD2 (5 bases each). V gave up 3 bases and J gave up 3 bases, with 18 bases separating them. The CDR3 is made up of 15 amino acids. Germline CDR1 and CDR2: SQVTM and ANQGSEA. The CDR3 loop reads CSVENPGTENYEQYF. CDR3 bases: TGCAGCGTTGAGAATCCCGGGACGGAGAACTACGAGCAGTACTTC.

The chain has TRBV13 and TRBJ2-7; the D gene is possibly TRBD2 (6 bases). This CDR3 comprises 15 residues. CDR1 is PRHDT and CDR2 is FYEKMQ in the germline V gene (reference sequence). Trimming left V 1 base short and J 3 bases short, with 13 bases between. The CDR3 here is CASSLVGQGGYEQYF. The CDR3 DNA reads TGTGCCAGCAGCTTAGTGGGGCAGGGAGGCTACGAGCAGTACTTC.

This clonotype was detected ten times or more. The chain uses TRBV12-3 or TRBV12-4 and TRBJ1-1, with TRBD1 matching over 9 bases. The CDR3 loop spans 15 amino acids. The trim removed 5 bases at V and 5 bases at J, leaving 9 bases unmatched. The CDR3 is CASSHPGQGLTEAFF. In DNA form, the CDR3 reads TGTGCCAGCAGTCATCCGGGACAGGGCCTTACTGAAGCTTTCTTT.

CDR3: CASSQDISGGKTQYF. CDR3 DNA: TGTGCCAGCAGCCAAGATATTAGCGGGGGGAAGACCCAGTACTTC. This chain links TRBV3-1 with TRBJ2-5; 10 bases match TRBD2. The trim removed 0 bases at V and 6 bases at J, leaving 4 bases unmatched. Germline CDR1 and CDR2: LGHDT and YNNKEL (reference sequence). This CDR3 comprises 15 residues.

Here the CDR3 DNA reads TGTGCCAGCAGCCCCGACGCGAATACGCAGTATTTT. Translated, it gives CASSPDANTQYF. The V and J genes are TRBV5-6 and TRBJ2-3; no firm D call. The CDR3 covers 12 residues. Germline CDR1 reads SGHDT; CDR2 reads YYEEEE. Trimming stripped 4 bases from V and 7 bases from J, with 10 bases between.

The chain joins TRBV15 to TRBJ2-7; no reliable D call. This CDR3 region has 13 residues. V shed 5 bases and J shed 2 bases, with 10 bases lying between them. Per germline, CDR1 LNHNV and CDR2 YYDKDF (reference sequence). Written as DNA, the CDR3 is TGTGCCACCAGCCGCGGCAGCACCTACGAGCAGTACTTC. Translating gives CATSRGSTYEQYF.

This clonotype was counted ten times or more. The genes are TRBV5-4 and TRBJ2-7; tentatively, D is TRBD2 (5 bases). V was clipped by 0 bases and J by 0 bases, with 10 bases between them. The CDR3 runs 15 residues. Germline V gives CDR1 SGHNT, CDR2 YYREEE (reference sequence). The CDR3 sequence is CASSLGVSVSYEQYF. In nucleotides, the CDR3 is TGTGCCAGCAGCTTGGGAGTTAGCGTCTCCTACGAGCAGTACTTC.

In its sample, this clonotype was seen a few times. The V gene is TRBV6-2 or TRBV6-3, the J gene TRBJ2-3; TRBD1 might be the D (6 bases). Trimming removed 0 bases from V and 2 bases from J, with 9 bases in between. CDR1 and CDR2 from the germline V gene are MNHEY and SVGEGT. The CDR3 spans 15 residues. CDR3 sequence: CASSYSGHATDTQYF. The CDR3 DNA sequence: TGTGCCAGCAGTTACTCGGGACATGCCACAGATACGCAGTATTTT.

Of note for this clonotype: This sequence may be a read error, since a much larger clone differs from it by one base. The chain employs TRBV12-3 or TRBV12-4 and TRBJ2-3; D remains ambiguous. The CDR3 consists of 14 residues. The CDR3 reads CASSFGWSTDAQYF. In DNA, the CDR3 is TGTGCCAGCAGTTTTGGCTGGAGCACAGATGCGCAGTATTTT.

This clonotype occurred a few times. This chain uses TRBV9 with TRBJ2-7; D not resolved. The V end lost 3 bases, the J end lost 4 bases, and 11 bases lay between the germline ends. CDR1 is SGDLS and CDR2 is YYNGEE in the germline V gene. The CDR3 consists of 13 residues. The CDR3 sequence is CASSANDGYEQYF. CDR3 DNA: TGTGCCAGCAGCGCCAACGACGGGTACGAGCAGTACTTC.

This clonotype appeared many times. This rearrangement joins TRBV29-1 to TRBJ2-5, with D maybe TRBD2 (6 bases). Germline values: CDR1 SQVTM, CDR2 ANQGSEA. V was pared by 3 bases and J by 2 bases, with 16 bases between. The CDR3 totals 15 residues. CDR3 DNA sequence: TGCAGCGTTGATGTCGGGAGCCAACGACAAGAGACCCAGTACTTC. It translates to CSVDVGSQRQETQYF.